This TCR beta chain was recorded in a study of blood T cell repertoires in COVID-19. Per the germline V gene, CDR1 is SNHLY and CDR2 is FYNNEI. CDR3 length equals 15 residues. Trimming pared 5 bases from V and 2 bases from J, leaving 15 bases between. In the authors' workflow: Cell counts per sample came from amplifying reference gene primers. Produced via immunoSEQ multiplex PCR; TCRdb's table is partial and in-frame only. V, J and clone size are taken as reported in that table, and D and trimming were inferred from the DNA itself. This sample has about 61,000 clones, with roughly 90% found just once.

The TCR was taken from a woman between 50 and 59 years old with active or convalescent COVID-19. Sequenced input: peripheral blood. J is TRBJ1-1 and V is TRBV2; the D is unclear. Written as DNA, the CDR3 is TGTGCCAGCAGTCGGGGTAGGAGCCTAAACACTGAAGCTTTCTTT. It is translated as CASSRGRSLNTEAFF.